This TCR beta chain was recovered during a study of STAT5B mutations in CD4+ large granular lymphocyte leukemia. Study outcomes and limitations: 8/27 top patient clones versus 2/35 control clones were TRBV06-family.

Regarding this clone: Antigen specificity is unknown.

The germline V gene encodes CDR1 MNHNS and CDR2 SASEGT. The CDR3 spans 14 residues. V dropped 6 bases and J dropped 10 bases, with 19 bases sitting between them. Using immunoSEQ multiplex PCR, the repertoire was profiled, and TCRdb retains in-frame clones only, with some absent. The sample has about 4,900 clones, around 88% seen once; the top ten hold more than 60%. The receptor's source is a man in his forties with CD4+ T-cell large granular lymphocyte leukemia. The chain recombines TRBV6-1 with TRBJ2-1; TRBD2 might be the D (6 bases). The specimen sequenced was PBMCs. CDR3 residues: CASSEGLMVGEQFF. The CDR3 DNA sequence: TGTGCCAGCAGCGAGGGACTTATGGTAGGCGAGCAGTTCTTC.